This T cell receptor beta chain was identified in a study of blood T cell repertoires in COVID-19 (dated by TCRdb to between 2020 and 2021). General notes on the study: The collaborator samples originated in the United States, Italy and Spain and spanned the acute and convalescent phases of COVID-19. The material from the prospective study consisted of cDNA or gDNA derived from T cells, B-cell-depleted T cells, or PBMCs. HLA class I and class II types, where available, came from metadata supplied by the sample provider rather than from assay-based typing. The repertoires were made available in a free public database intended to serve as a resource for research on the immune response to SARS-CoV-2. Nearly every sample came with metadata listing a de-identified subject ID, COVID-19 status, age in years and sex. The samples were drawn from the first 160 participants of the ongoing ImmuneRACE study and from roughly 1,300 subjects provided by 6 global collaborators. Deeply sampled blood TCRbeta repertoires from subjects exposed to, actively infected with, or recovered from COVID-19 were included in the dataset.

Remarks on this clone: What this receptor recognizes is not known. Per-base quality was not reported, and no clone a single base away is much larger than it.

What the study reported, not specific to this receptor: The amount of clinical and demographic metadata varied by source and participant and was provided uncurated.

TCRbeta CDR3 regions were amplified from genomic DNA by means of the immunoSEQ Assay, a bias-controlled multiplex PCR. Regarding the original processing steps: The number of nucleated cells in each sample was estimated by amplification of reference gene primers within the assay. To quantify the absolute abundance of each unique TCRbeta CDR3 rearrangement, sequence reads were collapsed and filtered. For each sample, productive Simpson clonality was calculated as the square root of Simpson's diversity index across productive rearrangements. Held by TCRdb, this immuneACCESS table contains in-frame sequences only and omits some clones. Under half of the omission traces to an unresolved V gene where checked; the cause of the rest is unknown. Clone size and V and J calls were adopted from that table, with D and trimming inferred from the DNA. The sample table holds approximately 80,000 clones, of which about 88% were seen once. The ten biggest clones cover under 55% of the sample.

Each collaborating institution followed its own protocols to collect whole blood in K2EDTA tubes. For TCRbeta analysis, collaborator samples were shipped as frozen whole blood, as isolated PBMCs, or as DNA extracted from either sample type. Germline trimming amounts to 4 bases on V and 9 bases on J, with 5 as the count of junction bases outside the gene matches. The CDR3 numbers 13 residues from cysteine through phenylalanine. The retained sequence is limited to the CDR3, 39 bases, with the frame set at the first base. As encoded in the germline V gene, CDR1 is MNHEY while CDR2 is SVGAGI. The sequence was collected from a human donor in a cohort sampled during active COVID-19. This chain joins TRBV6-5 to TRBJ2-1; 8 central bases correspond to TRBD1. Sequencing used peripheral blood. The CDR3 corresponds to CASSSGQGGEQFF. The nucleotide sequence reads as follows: TGTGCCAGCAGTTCTGGACAGGGTGGTGAGCAGTTCTTC.